A single sample is the source of the 23 T cell receptor beta chains below, sequenced in a study of blood T cell repertoires in COVID-19. Repertoires were generated with immunoSEQ multiplex PCR, while TCRdb's copy carries only in-frame clones and drops some. The table includes tens of thousands of clones, 75% to 90% detected once. The sequencing input was peripheral blood. These receptor sequences come from a woman aged 35 to 49 with acute or convalescent COVID-19.

This clone came up once. The genes are TRBV3-1 (or the pseudogene TRBV3-2) and TRBJ2-3; 7 nucleotides match TRBD2. After removal of 0 bases from V and 6 bases from J, the junction contained 6 bases not matched to a gene. Germline assignment: CDR1 LGHDT and CDR2 YNNKEL (reference sequence). The CDR3 extends over 15 amino acids. CDR3: CASSQDRRGFDTQYF. As DNA, the CDR3 is TGTGCCAGCAGCCAAGATCGGCGGGGGTTCGATACGCAGTATTTT.

This chain links TRBV4-1 with TRBJ1-2; 10 bases are a match to TRBD1. Germline CDR1 and CDR2: MGHRA and YSYEKL. Losses at the gene ends were 1 base for V and 4 bases for J; bases not matched to a gene: 6. This CDR3 has 16 amino acids. Written as DNA, the CDR3 is TGCGCCAGCAGCCAAGGGGACAGGGGTTTTAGCTATGGCTACACCTTC. It encodes CASSQGDRGFSYGYTF.

V gene TRBV10-3 combines with J gene TRBJ1-1; D unresolved. Germline-derived CDR1 and CDR2 are ENHRY and SYGVKD. With 0 bases removed from V and 11 bases from J, the gap between germline ends came to 13 bases. CDR3 length: 13 residues. The CDR3 DNA reads as TGTGCCATCAGTGAGTCGAGGGCCCCCGGGGCTTTCTTT. Amino acids: CAISESRAPGAFF.

The V and J genes are TRBV28 and TRBJ2-7; 8 bases map to TRBD2. The CDR3 consists of 16 residues. Trimming at V came to 5 bases and at J to 5 bases, leaving 14 bases not matched to a gene. The germline V gene has CDR1 MDHEN and CDR2 SYDVKM. DNA for the CDR3: TGTGCCAGCAGTGGGGGAGGTAGCGGGAAGTGGAACGAGCAGTACTTC. Protein product: CASSGGGSGKWNEQYF. Using reference TRBV28 and TRBJ2-7 for the parts outside the CDR3, the full variable domain is DVKVTQSSRYLVKRTGEKVFLECVQDMDHENMFWYRQDPGLGLRLIYFSYDVKMKEKGDIPEGYSVSREKKERFSLILESASTNQTSMYLCASSGGGSGKWNEQYFGPGTRLTVT.

This chain's CDR3 is CASRPMSGPQHF. CDR3 sequence (DNA): TGTGCCAGCAGGCCGATGAGCGGCCCCCAGCATTTT. The chain carries TRBV6-5 and TRBJ1-5, with D uncertain. Germline V gene sequence: CDR1 MNHEY, CDR2 SVGAGI. CDR3 length: 12 amino acids. The V and J ends lost 6 bases and 10 bases respectively, with 13 bases between them.

This rearrangement joins TRBV7-2 to TRBJ2-7, with D maybe TRBD1 (5 bases). The CDR3 consists of 14 residues. The V end was cut by 2 bases, the J end by 6 bases, with 14 bases between. The germline V gene encodes CDR1 SGHTA and CDR2 FQGNSA. The CDR3 coding sequence is TGTGCCAGCAGCTTATTTACCCAGGACACCGAGCAGTACTTC. Its translation: CASSLFTQDTEQYF.

J is TRBJ1-1 and V is TRBV7-9, with D perhaps TRBD1 (5 bases). CDR1 is SEHNR, CDR2 FQNEAQ, per germline (reference sequence). Trimming took 5 bases from V and 7 from J, leaving 17 bases between them. This CDR3 spans 14 amino acids. CDR3 region: CASSPGAGYDEAFF. In DNA, the CDR3 is TGTGCCAGCAGCCCAGGCGCAGGGTATGATGAAGCTTTCTTT. The variable domain in full, completed from reference TRBV7-9 and TRBJ1-1, reads DTGVSQNPRHKITKRGQNVTFRCDPISEHNRLYWYRQTLGQGPEFLTYFQNEAQLEKSRLLSDRFSAERPKGSFSTLEIQRTEQGDSAMYLCASSPGAGYDEAFFGQGTRLTVV.

V and J are TRBV30 and TRBJ1-2; the D is unclear. The CDR3 length is 13 residues. Deletions cut 2 bases from V and 4 bases from J, with 11 bases between. CDR1 and CDR2 from the germline V gene are GTSNPN and SVGIG (reference sequence). CDR3 loop: CAWSPGRPYGYTF. DNA for the CDR3: TGTGCCTGGAGTCCGGGGAGGCCCTATGGCTACACCTTC.

Comments on this clone: The junction departs from the called germline gene at one end, perhaps through a read error. The J gene is TRBJ2-3, the V gene TRBV5-1; 7 positions agree with TRBD2. Germline lookup yields CDR1 SGHRS and CDR2 YFSETQ. CDR3 size: 13 residues. Here the CDR3 reads CASSLLGTGGADF. CDR3 bases: TGCGCCAGCAGCTTACTTGGAACGGGGGGAGCCGATTTT.

This chain connects TRBV4-1 to TRBJ1-5; weak D call: TRBD1 (6 bases). V shed 0 bases and J shed 5 bases, with 14 bases lying between them. The germline gives CDR1 MGHRA, CDR2 YSYEKL. This CDR3 has 16 amino acids. The CDR3 reads CASSQDEGGGYQPQHF. The CDR3 DNA follows: TGCGCCAGCAGCCAAGATGAGGGAGGGGGTTATCAGCCCCAGCATTTT.

The V and J genes are TRBV7-3 and TRBJ2-2, with 8 bases matching TRBD1. Germline CDR1 reads SGHTA; CDR2 reads FQGTGA. Trimming removed 5 bases from V and 6 bases from J; junction bases left unmatched: 5. This CDR3 is 14 amino acids long. This CDR3 is CASSPTGEAGELFF. The CDR3 bases are TGTGCCAGCAGCCCGACAGGGGAGGCCGGGGAGCTGTTTTTT.

DNA for the CDR3: TGTGCCAGCAGTTCCTACAGGGGACTCCTCTACAATGAGCAGTTCTTC. Residues: CASSSYRGLLYNEQFF. The chain has TRBV27 and TRBJ2-1; the D gene is possibly TRBD1 (7 bases). The CDR3 spans 16 residues. V was shortened by 4 bases and J by 3 bases, with 16 bases between the two germline ends. In germline, CDR1 is MNHEY, CDR2 SMNVEV (reference sequence).

The chain carries TRBV24-1 and TRBJ2-1, with 7 bases matching TRBD2. In germline, CDR1 is KGHDR, CDR2 SFDVKD. CDR3 size: 17 residues. V lost 3 bases and J lost 5; bases outside the gene matches: 12. The CDR3 DNA sequence: TGTGCCACCAGTGATCCCCGAGGATCTAGCGGAGACAATGAGCAGTTCTTC. As protein: CATSDPRGSSGDNEQFF.

The chain's CDR3 is CASSGLAGGQNTQYF. The CDR3 DNA reads TGTGCCAGCAGCGGACTAGCGGGGGGTCAAAATACGCAGTATTTT. The chain recombines TRBV9 with TRBJ2-3, with 13 bases matching TRBD2. CDR1 and CDR2 from the germline V gene are SGDLS and YYNGEE. V was clipped by 3 bases and J by 7 bases; unmatched bases: 5. The CDR3 loop spans 15 amino acids.

The CDR3 reads CASSQDAGREQYF. CDR3 sequence (DNA): TGCGCCAGCAGCCAAGATGCAGGGCGTGAGCAGTACTTC. The rearrangement joins TRBV4-3 to TRBJ2-7; maybe TRBD1 (5 bases). This CDR3 region has 13 residues. The V end was cut by 0 bases, the J end by 7 bases, with 10 bases between. Germline-derived CDR1 and CDR2 are LGHNA and YSLEER.

This rearrangement joins TRBV28 to TRBJ1-5, with TRBD1 as a possible D gene (5 bases). Germline CDR1 and CDR2: MDHEN and SYDVKM. The CDR3 is 17 amino acids. V dropped 5 bases and J dropped 0 bases, with 17 bases sitting between them. For the CDR3, the DNA is TGTGCCAGCAGTCCTAAAGGGGCAGTTTATAGCAATCAGCCCCAGCATTTT. It specifies CASSPKGAVYSNQPQHF.

V is TRBV28 and J is TRBJ1-2, with a weak D call TRBD1 (5 bases). The CDR3 is 12 residues long. Trimming pared 5 bases from V and 6 bases from J, leaving 10 bases between. Germline V CDR1 and CDR2: MDHEN, SYDVKM. CDR3 loop: CASSRSRDGYTF. CDR3 bases: TGTGCCAGCAGTAGATCCAGGGATGGCTACACCTTC.

The rearrangement joins TRBV6-1 to TRBJ2-5; D ambiguous. From germline, CDR1 is MNHNS and CDR2 SASEGT. The V end lost 3 bases, the J end lost 5 bases, and 10 bases lay between the germline ends. CDR3 length equals 13 residues. The CDR3 DNA reads as TGTGCCAGCAGTGATCGGTCAATCGAGACCCAGTACTTC. Its protein product is CASSDRSIETQYF.

The CDR3 sequence: CASSAKTSGGTGHTGELFF. CDR3 DNA: TGTGCCAGCAGCGCTAAGACTAGCGGGGGGACGGGGCACACCGGGGAGCTGTTTTTT. The chain couples TRBV9 to TRBJ2-2, with TRBD2 matching 13 bases. Germline V gene sequence: CDR1 SGDLS, CDR2 YYNGEE. V lost 3 bases, J lost 3 bases, and 11 bases stayed unmatched. The CDR3 contains 19 residues.

The chain recombines TRBV5-4 with TRBJ2-3; D is perhaps TRBD2 (6 bases). Trimming left V 4 bases short and J 0 bases short, with 18 bases between. The CDR3 has 17 amino acids. Germline CDR1 reads SGHNT; CDR2 reads YYREEE (reference sequence). In nucleotides, the CDR3 is TGTGCCAGCAGCGTGGGAGGAGGGCGGACTAGCACAGATACGCAGTATTTT. Its translation is CASSVGGGRTSTDTQYF.

This clone has only a few counts. The chain combines TRBV3-1 (or the pseudogene TRBV3-2) with TRBJ1-1; perhaps TRBD1 as D (6 bases). CDR1 and CDR2 (germline): LGHDT, YNNKEL (reference sequence). The CDR3 contains 14 residues. V gave up 4 bases and J gave up 1 base, with 10 bases separating them. DNA of the CDR3: TGTGCCAGCAGCCCGTTCAGGGGGAACACTGAAGCTTTCTTT. This codes for CASSPFRGNTEAFF.

This chain joins TRBV2 and TRBJ1-5; D ambiguous. The CDR3 is 15 amino acids. Trimming cost V 3 bases and J 0 bases, with 9 bases left between them. The V gene's germline CDR1 is SNHLY and CDR2 FYNNEI. The CDR3 spells CASSENRVSNQPQHF. CDR3 nucleotide sequence: TGTGCCAGCAGTGAGAACCGGGTTAGCAATCAGCCCCAGCATTTT.

On this clone itself: The same CDR3 also results from other DNA sequences found in this sample. The rearrangement links TRBV18 to TRBJ2-7; D not resolved. Deletions cut 3 bases from V and 2 bases from J, with 8 bases between. This CDR3 has 13 residues. The germline CDR1 and CDR2 sequences are KGHSH and LQKENI. The DNA for the CDR3 is TGTGCCAGCTCACCGCGCACGACCTACGAGCAGTACTTC. Translation gives CASSPRTTYEQYF.